A selection of T cell receptor beta chains follows, all from one sample in a study of blood T cell repertoires in COVID-19. Measured with immunoSEQ multiplex PCR; TCRdb has only the in-frame clones, and not every one. This sample has hundreds of thousands of clones, with about 86% found just once. The sample consisted of peripheral blood. These receptors came from a man aged 80 or over with acute or convalescent COVID-19. Both conserved end residues are trimmed from each CDR3. The order of the fields is V gene, CDR3 protein.

TRBV5-8 | ASSSTGVVVETQY
TRBV24-1 | ATSDPGQGSDTQY
TRBV5-1 | ASNLGVDGNTIY
TRBV5-4 | ASSPDSSADTQY
TRBV10-1 | ARTGLAGSYEQY
TRBV7-2 | ASSFPPHNEQF
TRBV4-2 | ASSQVSRAYGYT
TRBV9 | ASSSDSGYT
TRBV10-3 | ATRDSENEKLF
TRBV4-3 | ASSQGRNTEAF
TRBV27 | ASSLSAGYGNQPQH
TRBV4-3 | ASSPIAKGDYNEQF
TRBV3-1/TRBV3-2 | ATHRDKGQETQY
TRBV14 | ASSSVGRGNSYT
TRBV3-1/TRBV3-2 | ASSQDGRGLIDEQF
TRBV24-1 | ATSDLPAQY
TRBV7-2 | ASSLTISTGGQHHEQF
TRBV7-2 | ASSRGQGASGELF
TRBV3-1/TRBV3-2 | ASSPSLDRGGEQY
TRBV2 | ACKQSANYGYT
TRBV12-5 | ASGLGSDSYGYT
TRBV18 | ASSPPFNREGGYT
TRBV7-2 | ASSLTSRLRELF
TRBV7-9 | ASSPGDLQGETQY
TRBV6-6 | ASNGHMGTEAF
TRBV5-1 | ASSLLLGANYGYT
TRBV7-2 | ASSYTGSGELF
TRBV5-1 | ASSLARDNEKLF
TRBV7-9 | ASSFRAGMRYEQY
TRBV19 | ASSIGTGGVKNIQY
TRBV5-1 | ASSPWGGDSNTEAF
TRBV19 | ARDWTSGTYEQY
TRBV6-6 | ASSPRDRGTYEQY